A single TCR beta chain is shown here with its context. What it binds is not known. Ahead of DNA extraction, samples held about 0.95-10 million cryopreserved PBMC each. This entry belongs to a study of long-term antiretroviral therapy in people with HIV. Study findings and constraints: CDR3 length ranges were narrower in HIV repertoires than in controls. In the period from about 2004 to 2017, blood was collected, possibly under older ART regimens.

At survey level, the immunoSEQ assay was run in its v3.0 version. Data came from immunoSEQ multiplex PCR; TCRdb stores just in-frame clones and leaves some out. Of about 15,000 clones in the sample, around 83% were seen once. This CDR3 has 15 residues. V gave up 3 bases and J gave up 5 bases; unmatched junction bases: 5. Germline CDR1 reads SGHVS; CDR2 reads FNYEAQ. This material consisted of unsorted PBMCs, taken just before starting antiretroviral therapy. This receptor was obtained from a man aged 35-49 years with HIV. J is TRBJ1-4 and V is TRBV7-6, with TRBD1 matching over 8 bases. CDR3 loop: CASSFRQGRNEKLFF. The CDR3 DNA reads as TGTGCCAGCAGCTTTCGACAGGGGCGCAATGAAAAACTGTTTTTT.